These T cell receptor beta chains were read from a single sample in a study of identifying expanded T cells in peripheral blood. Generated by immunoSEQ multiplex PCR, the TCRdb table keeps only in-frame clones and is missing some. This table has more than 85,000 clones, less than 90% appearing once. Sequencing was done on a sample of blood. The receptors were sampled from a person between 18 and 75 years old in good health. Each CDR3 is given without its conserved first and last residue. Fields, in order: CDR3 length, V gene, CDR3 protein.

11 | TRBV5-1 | ASSLLSNTEAF
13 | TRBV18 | ASSPGRTHQETQY
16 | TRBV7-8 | ASSFGLAGAGNQETQY
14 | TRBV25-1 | ASRAGLARGANVLT
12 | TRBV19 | ASSILAGLDTQY
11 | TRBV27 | ASSFRDTGELF
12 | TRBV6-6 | ASSAPTPNQPQH
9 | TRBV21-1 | ASIESQEQY
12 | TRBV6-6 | ASSIQGTLAEAF
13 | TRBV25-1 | ASSESLAGVYEQY
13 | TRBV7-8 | ASSPGTRHSDTQY
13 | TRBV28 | ASDLRTSSQETQY
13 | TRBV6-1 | ASSERQTVNYGYT
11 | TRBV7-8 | ASSLRGSSPPT
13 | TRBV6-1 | ASSPDRNSNQPQH
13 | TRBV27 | ASSDYQVGNTEAF
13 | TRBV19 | ASSSRRGGTDTQY
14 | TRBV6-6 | AAGQGEFYSNQPQH
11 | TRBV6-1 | ASSDSIAGGYT
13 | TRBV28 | ASSSPTVLNEKLF
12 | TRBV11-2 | ASSLSAANYGYT
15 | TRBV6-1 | ASSAPYRTSGPYEQY
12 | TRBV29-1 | SAIRQSNTGELF
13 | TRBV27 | ASSSGTEQIYEQY
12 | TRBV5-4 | ASSLGGGIYEQY
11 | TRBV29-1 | STRSGGMDGYT
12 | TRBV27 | ASSLDQLNTEAF
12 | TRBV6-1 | ATVPGQGANEQF
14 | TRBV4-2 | ASSIQFGQINTEAF
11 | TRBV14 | ASSRQTNTEAF
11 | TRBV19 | ASSLQTGTEAF
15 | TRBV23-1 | ASRPISPFYSNQPQH
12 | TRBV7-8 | ASSLGAPVYGYT